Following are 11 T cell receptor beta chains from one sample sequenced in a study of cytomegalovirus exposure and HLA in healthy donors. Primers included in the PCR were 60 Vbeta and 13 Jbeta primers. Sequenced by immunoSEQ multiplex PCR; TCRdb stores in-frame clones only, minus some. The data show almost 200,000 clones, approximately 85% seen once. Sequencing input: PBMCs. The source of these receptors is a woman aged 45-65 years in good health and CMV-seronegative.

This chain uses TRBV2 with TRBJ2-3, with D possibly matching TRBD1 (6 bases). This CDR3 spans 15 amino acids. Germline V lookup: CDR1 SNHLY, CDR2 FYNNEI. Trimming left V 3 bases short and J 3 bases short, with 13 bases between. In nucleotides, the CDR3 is TGTGCCAGCAGTGACGGCAGGGGTGGAACAGATACGCAGTATTTT. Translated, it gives CASSDGRGGTDTQYF.

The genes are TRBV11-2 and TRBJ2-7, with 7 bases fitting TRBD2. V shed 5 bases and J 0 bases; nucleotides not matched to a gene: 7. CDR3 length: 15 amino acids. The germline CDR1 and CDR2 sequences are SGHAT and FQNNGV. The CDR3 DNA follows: TGTGCCAGCAGCCGAAAGCGGGATTACTCCTACGAGCAGTACTTC. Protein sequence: CASSRKRDYSYEQYF.

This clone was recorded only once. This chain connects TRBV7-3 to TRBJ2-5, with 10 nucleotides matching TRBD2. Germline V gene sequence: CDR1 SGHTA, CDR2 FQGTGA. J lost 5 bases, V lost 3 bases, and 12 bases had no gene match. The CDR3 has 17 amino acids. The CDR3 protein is CASSFRKAGGPAETQYF. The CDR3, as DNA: TGTGCCAGCAGCTTCCGGAAAGCGGGAGGGCCGGCGGAGACCCAGTACTTC.

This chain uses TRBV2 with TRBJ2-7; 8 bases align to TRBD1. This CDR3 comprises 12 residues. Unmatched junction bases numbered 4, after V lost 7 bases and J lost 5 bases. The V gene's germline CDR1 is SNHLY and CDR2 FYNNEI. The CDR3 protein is CASKRTGNEQYF. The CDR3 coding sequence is TGTGCCAGCAAGCGGACAGGGAACGAGCAGTACTTC. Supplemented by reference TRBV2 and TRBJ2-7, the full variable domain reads EPEVTQTPSHQVTQMGQEVILRCVPISNHLYFYWYRQILGQKVEFLVSFYNNEISEKSEIFDDQFSVERPDGSNFTLKIRSTKLEDSAMYFCASKRTGNEQYFGPGTRLTVT.

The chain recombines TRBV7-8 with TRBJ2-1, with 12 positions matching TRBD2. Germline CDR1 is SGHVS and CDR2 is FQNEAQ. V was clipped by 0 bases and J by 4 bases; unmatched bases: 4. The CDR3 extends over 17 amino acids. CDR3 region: CASSLATSGRKYNEQFF. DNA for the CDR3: TGTGCCAGCAGCTTAGCGACTAGCGGGAGAAAATACAATGAGCAGTTCTTC.

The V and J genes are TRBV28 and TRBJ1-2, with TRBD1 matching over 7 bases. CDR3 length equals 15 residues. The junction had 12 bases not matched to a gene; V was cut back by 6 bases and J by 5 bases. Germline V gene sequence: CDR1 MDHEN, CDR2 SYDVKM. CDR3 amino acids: CASSTTGQVKYGYTF. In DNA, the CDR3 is TGTGCCAGCAGCACGACTGGACAGGTCAAATATGGCTACACCTTC.

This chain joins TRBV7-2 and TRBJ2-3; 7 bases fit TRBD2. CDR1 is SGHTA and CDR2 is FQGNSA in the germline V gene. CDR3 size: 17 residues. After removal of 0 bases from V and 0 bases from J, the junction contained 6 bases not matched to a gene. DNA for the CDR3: TGTGCCAGCAGCTTAGCGGGAGGGTCCTCTAGCACAGATACGCAGTATTTT. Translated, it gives CASSLAGGSSSTDTQYF. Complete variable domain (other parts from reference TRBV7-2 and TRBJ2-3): GAGVSQSPSNKVTEKGKDVELRCDPISGHTALYWYRQSLGQGLEFLIYFQGNSAPDKSGLPSDRFSAERTGGSVSTLTIQRTQQEDSAVYLCASSLAGGSSSTDTQYFGPGTRLTVL.

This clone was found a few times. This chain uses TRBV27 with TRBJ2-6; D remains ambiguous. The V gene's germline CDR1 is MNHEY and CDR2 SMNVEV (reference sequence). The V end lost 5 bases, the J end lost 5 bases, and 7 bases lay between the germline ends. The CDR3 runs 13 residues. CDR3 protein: CASSPPWANVLTF. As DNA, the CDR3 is TGTGCCAGCAGTCCCCCATGGGCCAACGTCCTGACTTTC.

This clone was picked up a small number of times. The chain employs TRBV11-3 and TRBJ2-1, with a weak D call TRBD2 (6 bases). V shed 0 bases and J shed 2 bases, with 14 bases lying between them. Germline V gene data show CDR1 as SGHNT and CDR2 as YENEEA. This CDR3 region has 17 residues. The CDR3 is CASSLDTGSQAYNEQFF. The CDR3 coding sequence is TGTGCCAGCAGCTTAGATACCGGGAGTCAGGCCTACAATGAGCAGTTCTTC.

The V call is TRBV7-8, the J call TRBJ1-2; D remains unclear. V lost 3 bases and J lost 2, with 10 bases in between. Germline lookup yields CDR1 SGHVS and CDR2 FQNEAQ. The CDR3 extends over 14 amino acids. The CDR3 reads CASSFVQSNYGYTF. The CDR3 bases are TGTGCCAGCAGCTTCGTACAGAGCAACTATGGCTACACCTTC.

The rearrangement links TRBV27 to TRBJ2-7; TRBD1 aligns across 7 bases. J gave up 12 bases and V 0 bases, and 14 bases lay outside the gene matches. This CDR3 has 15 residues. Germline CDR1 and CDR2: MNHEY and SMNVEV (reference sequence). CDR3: CASSLSIPGTVILYF. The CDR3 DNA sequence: TGTGCCAGCAGTTTATCGATCCCCGGGACAGTTATACTGTACTTC.